The next 22 T cell receptor beta chains were all read from a single sample in a study of glioma-infiltrating T cells. Amplification of TCR alpha and beta CDR3 regions from RNA used iRepertoire nested multiplex PCR. Each CDR3 protein gets one entry after TCRdb re-called the multiplex PCR reads with MiXCR. This sample has over 140,000 distinct CDR3 sequences; about two fifths occur once, and the top ten carry roughly 20%. The specimen was glioma tissue, nonneoplastic brain tissue, or PBMCs (not recorded which). The receptors here all came from a human donor with low-grade glioma or glioblastoma, undergoing nonglioma brain surgery, or in good health (not recorded which).

This clonotype was picked up many times. J is TRBJ2-5 and V is TRBV27; a possible D gene is TRBD1 (5 bases). The V and J ends lost 2 bases and 1 base respectively, with 5 bases between them. Germline V gene lookup returns CDR1 MNHEY and CDR2 SMNVEV (reference sequence). The CDR3 spans 13 residues. The DNA of the CDR3 is TGTGCCAGCAGTTTAAGGGGCCAAGAGACCCAGTACTTC. It codes for CASSLRGQETQYF.

The rearrangement uses TRBV6-1 and TRBJ2-7, with 10 bases identical to TRBD1. Germline loops: CDR1 MNHNS, CDR2 SASEGT. This CDR3 comprises 15 residues. J gave up 4 bases and V 7 bases, and 10 bases lay outside the gene matches. CDR3 loop: CASTKGDRGGYEQYF. DNA of the CDR3: TGTGCCAGCACAAAGGGGGACAGGGGTGGATACGAGCAGTACTTC.

The chain carries TRBV7-9 and TRBJ1-3; tentatively, D is TRBD1 (6 bases). The germline V gene has CDR1 SEHNR and CDR2 FQNEAQ (reference sequence). This CDR3 is built from 14 residues. V was cut by 10 bases and J by 4 bases, with 17 bases left in between. The CDR3 nucleotides read TGTGCCATCCGCCGGGTGGGGACAGGAAACACCATATATTTT. Amino acids: CAIRRVGTGNTIYF.

The chain recombines TRBV6-5 with TRBJ2-1, with a tentative D call TRBD1 (6 bases). From germline, CDR1 is MNHEY and CDR2 SVGAGI. CDR3 size: 17 residues. The ends were cut back, 2 bases at V and 0 bases at J, with 14 bases in the middle. DNA for the CDR3: TGTGCCAGCAGTTACGTCGGGACACGAAGCTCCTACAATGAGCAGTTCTTC. Translation gives CASSYVGTRSSYNEQFF.

The sample holds a few counts of this clonotype. The J gene is TRBJ1-1, the V gene TRBV6-1, with TRBD1 matching 9 bases. The germline gives CDR1 MNHNS, CDR2 SASEGT. The CDR3 is made up of 15 amino acids. Trimming cost V 5 bases and J 5 bases; bases outside gene matches: 9. The CDR3 region has the DNA TGTGCCAGCAGTTATCCGGGACAGGGAGTTACTGAAGCTTTCTTT. Amino acid sequence: CASSYPGQGVTEAFF.

The chain employs TRBV10-1 and TRBJ2-7; either TRBD1 or TRBD2 may fit D (5 bases each). Germline V gives CDR1 WNHNN, CDR2 SYGVQD (reference sequence). CDR3 size: 16 residues. The V and J ends lost 8 bases and 2 bases respectively, with 22 bases between them. The CDR3, as DNA: TGCGCCAGCTTTGAGGGGCCAACATTAACCACCTACGAGCAGTACTTC. Its protein product is CASFEGPTLTTYEQYF.

Turning to this clonotype: This may be a read error: a much more frequent sequence differs by one nucleotide. This chain joins TRBV27 and TRBJ1-5; D perhaps matches TRBD1 (5 bases). Looked up from germline, CDR1 is MNHEY and CDR2 is SMNVEV (reference sequence). The length of the CDR3 is 13 residues. CDR3 residues: CASSTGRNKPQHF. The CDR3 DNA reads as TGTGCCAGCAGTACAGGTCGCAATAAGCCCCAGCATTTT.

This chain joins TRBV7-2 and TRBJ2-7; D might be TRBD2 (6 bases). CDR1 and CDR2 (germline): SGHTA, FQGNSA. The CDR3 sequence is 16 residues long. V was pared by 5 bases and J by 0 bases, with 17 bases between. CDR3 nucleotides: TGTGCCAGCAGCCCCCAGGGACTGCCGAGCTCCTACGAGCAGTACTTC. Protein product: CASSPQGLPSSYEQYF.

This chain links TRBV6-2 or TRBV6-3 with TRBJ2-1, with D maybe TRBD1 (5 bases). CDR1 is MNHEY and CDR2 is SVGEGT in the germline V gene. The CDR3 has 14 amino acids. Trimming removed 7 bases from V and 3 bases from J, with 13 bases in between. For the CDR3, the DNA is TGTGCCAGCAATACAGTTCAGGGCTACAATGAGCAGTTCTTC. Protein product: CASNTVQGYNEQFF.

At least ten counts were recorded for this clonotype. The genes are TRBV25-1 and TRBJ1-1, with D hard to call. V lost 6 bases to trimming and J lost 0 bases, with 14 bases between them. The CDR3 totals 15 residues. The germline CDR1 and CDR2 sequences are MGHDK and SYGVNS. The CDR3 loop is CASRSFYALNTEAFF. CDR3 nucleotide sequence: TGTGCCAGCAGATCATTCTACGCACTGAACACTGAAGCTTTCTTT.

The chain is built from TRBV18 and TRBJ1-2; D unresolved. Germline V gene sequence: CDR1 KGHSH, CDR2 LQKENI. With 6 bases removed from V and 4 bases from J, the gap between germline ends came to 18 bases. This CDR3 is 15 amino acids long. In DNA form, the CDR3 reads TGTGCCAGCTCCTCGGACGGGCGGCTGGGCTATGGCTACACCTTC. It codes for CASSSDGRLGYGYTF.

The V call is TRBV7-6, the J call TRBJ2-1; TRBD2 aligns across 7 bases. The CDR3 covers 15 residues. The ends lost 7 bases at V and 0 bases at J; junction bases unmatched: 6. The germline V gene has CDR1 SGHVS and CDR2 FNYEAQ. For the CDR3, the DNA is TGTGCCAGCACCGAAGCGGGGAGCTCCTACAATGAGCAGTTCTTC. Translation gives CASTEAGSSYNEQFF.

This clonotype was seen a few times. V usage is TRBV6-1 and J usage is TRBJ1-1; D uncertain. This CDR3 is built from 11 residues. V was cut by 7 bases and J by 7 bases, with 10 bases left in between. From germline, CDR1 is MNHNS and CDR2 SASEGT. The CDR3 spells CASKKAREAFF. CDR3 nucleotide sequence: TGTGCCAGCAAAAAAGCGCGTGAAGCTTTCTTT.

The rearrangement joins TRBV3-1 to TRBJ2-5, with 8 bases fitting TRBD1. V shed 6 bases, J shed 0 bases, and the junction held 3 bases outside the gene matches. The CDR3 has 14 amino acids. Germline-derived CDR1 and CDR2 are LGHDT and YNNKEL (reference sequence). The CDR3 loop reads CASRRQGNQETQYF. CDR3 nucleotide sequence: TGTGCCAGCAGGCGACAGGGGAACCAAGAGACCCAGTACTTC.

The chain couples TRBV24-1 to TRBJ1-1, with TRBD1 matching over 10 bases. The CDR3 has 14 residues. The V gene's germline CDR1 is KGHDR and CDR2 SFDVKD. The ends lost 5 bases at V and 14 bases at J; junction bases unmatched: 13. The CDR3: CATSAGTGAGELFF. The CDR3 coding sequence is TGTGCCACCAGTGCCGGGACAGGGGCCGGGGAGCTGTTCTTT.

The rearrangement uses TRBV7-2 and TRBJ2-5, with TRBD1 identical over 8 bases. Germline values: CDR1 SGHTA, CDR2 FQGNSA. The CDR3 is made up of 14 amino acids. Germline trimming cut 6 bases from V and 3 bases from J; bases unmatched to any gene: 6. The CDR3 region is CASSSWTGKETQYF. DNA of the CDR3: TGTGCCAGCAGTTCCTGGACAGGGAAAGAGACCCAGTACTTC.

The CDR3 DNA is TGTGCCAGCACCCCGGGGCAACGCCAAGAGACCCAGTACTTC. Translated, it gives CASTPGQRQETQYF. V usage is TRBV7-9 and J usage is TRBJ2-5; D possibly uses TRBD1 or TRBD2 (5 bases each). V was clipped by 7 bases and J by 1 base, with 13 bases between them. This CDR3 spans 14 amino acids. CDR1 is SEHNR, CDR2 FQNEAQ, per germline (reference sequence). Supplemented by reference TRBV7-9 and TRBJ2-5, the full variable domain reads DTGVSQNPRHKITKRGQNVTFRCDPISEHNRLYWYRQTLGQGPEFLTYFQNEAQLEKSRLLSDRFSAERPKGSFSTLEIQRTEQGDSAMYLCASTPGQRQETQYFGPGTRLLVL.

V and J are TRBV6-1 and TRBJ1-2; 7 bases match TRBD1. The junction had 6 bases not matched to a gene; V was cut back by 7 bases and J by 4 bases. The CDR3 extends over 13 amino acids. Germline CDR1 reads MNHNS; CDR2 reads SASEGT. CDR3 sequence reads: CASTLRDSYGYTF. The CDR3 DNA reads as TGTGCCAGCACTCTCCGGGACAGCTATGGCTACACCTTC.

Notes on this clonotype: A junction boundary mismatches the germline segment, possibly from a read error. V gene TRBV6-2 or TRBV6-3 combines with J gene TRBJ2-7; D is undetermined. Germline CDR1 MNHEY, CDR2 SVGEGT. There are 12 residues in the CDR3. CDR3 in amino acids: CAGSRSPYEQYF. CDR3 in DNA: TGTGCCGGCAGCCGCTCCCCGTACGAGCAGTACTTC.

About this clonotype: At one end the junction does not follow the germline gene, possibly because of a read error. The chain uses TRBV6-1 and TRBJ2-7; D unclear. This CDR3 has 11 amino acids. Germline V CDR1 and CDR2: MNHNS, SASEGT. The CDR3 protein is CASSASYERYF. The CDR3 DNA follows: TGTGCCAGCAGTGCCTCCTACGAGCGGTACTTC.

In this sample, this clonotype turned up many times. The gene calls are TRBV6-1 and TRBJ2-3; no clear D. This CDR3 comprises 15 residues. V shed 6 bases and J shed 2 bases, with 15 bases lying between them. Germline V lookup: CDR1 MNHNS, CDR2 SASEGT. The chain's CDR3 is CASSSDPGSTDTQYF. The CDR3 region has the DNA TGTGCCAGCAGCTCCGATCCCGGGTCCACAGATACGCAGTATTTT.

The rearrangement links TRBV25-1 to TRBJ2-3; D possibly uses TRBD1 or TRBD2 (5 bases each). Germline-derived CDR1 and CDR2 are MGHDK and SYGVNS. The CDR3 is 16 residues long. The V end was cut by 7 bases, the J end by 0 bases, with 17 bases between. CDR3 amino acids: CASKHSGTRSTDTQYF. CDR3 DNA sequence: TGTGCCAGCAAGCACTCCGGGACGCGGAGCACAGATACGCAGTATTTT.